This T cell receptor beta chain was identified during a study of OX40 agonist ivuxolimab in advanced cancers. Using immunoSEQ multiplex PCR, the repertoire was profiled, and TCRdb retains in-frame clones only, with some absent. The data show roughly 41,000 clones, 86% seen once. This CDR3 comprises 12 residues. Germline CDR1 reads SEHNR; CDR2 reads FQNEAQ (reference sequence). V shed 1 base and J shed 9 bases, with 9 bases lying between them. The source was CD4+ or CD8+ T cells sorted from blood, collected in a trial of the OX40 agonist ivuxolimab. This clonotype was obtained from an adult with an advanced solid tumor such as melanoma, head and neck, liver or kidney cancer. This chain joins TRBV7-9 and TRBJ2-5; D is unresolved. CDR3 bases: TGTGCCAGCAGCTTAGGCCAGAATGCCCAGTACTTC. This encodes CASSLGQNAQYF.